This TCR beta chain emerged from a study of CD8 T cells in ankylosing spondylitis. Study outcomes and limitations: Clones tied to disease were said to be significantly enriched in matched ankylosing spondylitis synovial fluid. One TCR beta motif, made up of seven to nine highly homologous variants, appeared characteristic of ankylosing spondylitis blood.

5'-RACE, quantitative and with molecular barcodes, yielded the TCR beta libraries. TCRdb re-called the 5' RACE reads with MiXCR, one entry per CDR3 protein. The sample holds approximately 500,000 distinct CDR3 sequences; approximately 11% are singletons and the top ten take 6.8%. Trimming removed 1 base at V and 0 bases at J, with 10 bases between. The CDR3 is 16 residues long. Of note for this clonotype: The antigen is undetermined.

Sequenced: blood, either unsorted or a sorted T cell fraction (not recorded which). The chain is built from TRBV12-3 or TRBV12-4 and TRBJ1-5; no firm D call. The clonotype originates from a male donor with ankylosing spondylitis. The CDR3: CASSLGADLSNQPQHF. The CDR3 DNA reads TGTGCCAGCAGTTTAGGGGCGGACCTTAGCAATCAGCCCCAGCATTTT.